The 15 T cell receptor beta chains reported below all come from one sample, sequenced in a study of shared clonotypes between healthy human individuals. The method was immunoSEQ multiplex PCR; TCRdb's version includes in-frame clones alone and lacks a portion of them. The data hold fewer than 2.5 million clones, with approximately 93% observed a single time. The sequencing input was naive CD4+ T cells from PBMCs. Specified subset: CD45RA+ positively selected. The receptors were sampled from a man younger than 35 in good health. Some clones in this sample may be carry-over from other donors' samples.

V is TRBV2 and J is TRBJ2-2; TRBD2 is a possible D gene (5 bases). This CDR3 has 17 residues. Germline CDR1 and CDR2: SNHLY and FYNNEI. V shed 2 bases and J shed 1 base, with 14 bases lying between them. The CDR3 nucleotides are TGTGCCAGCAGTGAATCCGGAGTAGCGCGGAACACCGGGGAGCTGTTTTTT. The encoded protein is CASSESGVARNTGELFF.

The chain links TRBV29-1 to TRBJ1-1; TRBD1 matches 7 bases. V lost 7 bases to trimming and J lost 5 bases; unmatched junction nucleotides: 16. The germline V gene has CDR1 SQVTM and CDR2 ANQGSEA. The CDR3 length is 15 residues. The CDR3 DNA sequence: TGCAGCGCCGAAGGACTGACAGGGAGATTTACTGAAGCTTTCTTT. Protein sequence: CSAEGLTGRFTEAFF.

This chain links TRBV4-1 with TRBJ1-1; no clear D. This CDR3 has 16 amino acids. From germline, CDR1 is MGHRA and CDR2 YSYEKL. Trimming took 3 bases from V and 3 from J, leaving 17 bases between them. The CDR3 DNA reads as TGCGCCAGCAGCCATGTCCCTTTTCGGAAGGACACTGAAGCTTTCTTT. This encodes CASSHVPFRKDTEAFF.

The chain couples TRBV5-1 to TRBJ2-7; D perhaps matches TRBD2 (6 bases). CDR1 and CDR2 from the germline V gene are SGHRS and YFSETQ. The V end was cut by 0 bases, the J end by 0 bases, with 22 bases between. The CDR3 is 19 residues long. The CDR3 coding sequence is TGCGCCAGCAGCTTGGAACGACGGCAAAAAGCGGGCCTCTCCTACGAGCAGTACTTC. This gives the protein CASSLERRQKAGLSYEQYF.

V usage is TRBV28 and J usage is TRBJ1-1; 7 bases align to TRBD1. Germline-derived CDR1 and CDR2 are MDHEN and SYDVKM. V lost 6 bases, J lost 2 bases, and 6 bases stayed unmatched. This CDR3 region has 14 residues. As DNA, the CDR3 is TGTGCCAGCAGGGAGGACAGGAAAAACACTGAAGCTTTCTTT. Protein sequence: CASREDRKNTEAFF.

The table lists this clone with a few counts. The sample carries other DNA sequences with the same CDR3. The chain couples TRBV19 to TRBJ2-6, with D unresolved. This CDR3 region has 14 residues. Between the trimmed V and J ends, which lost 1 base and 1 base, there was a span of 2 bases. CDR1 LNHDA and CDR2 SQIVND come from the germline V gene (reference sequence). CDR3: CASSIGSGANVLTF. In DNA, the CDR3 is TGTGCCAGTAGTATAGGGTCTGGGGCCAACGTCCTGACTTTC.

V and J are TRBV10-3 and TRBJ2-7, with 7 bases lining up with TRBD1. CDR1 ENHRY and CDR2 SYGVKD come from the germline V gene. V gave up 6 bases and J gave up 2 bases; unmatched junction bases: 7. The CDR3 spans 14 residues. In DNA, the CDR3 is TGTGCCATCAGCGCCTCCGGACAGGCCTACGAGCAGTACTTC. Protein sequence: CAISASGQAYEQYF.

The rearrangement joins TRBV5-1 to TRBJ2-7; D unclear. The V and J ends lost 0 bases and 11 bases respectively, with 12 bases between them. The CDR3 is 12 residues long. Germline V lookup: CDR1 SGHRS, CDR2 YFSETQ. CDR3 protein: CASSLEVGKKYF. The CDR3 DNA reads TGCGCCAGCAGCTTGGAGGTGGGAAAGAAGTACTTC.

The J gene is TRBJ2-7, the V gene TRBV5-5, with D maybe TRBD1 (6 bases). The V gene's germline CDR1 is SGHKS and CDR2 YYEKEE (reference sequence). The CDR3 runs to 14 residues. V was clipped by 4 bases and J by 3 bases, with 14 bases between them. For the CDR3, the DNA is TGTGCCAGCAGCCCACAGGGACGGAACTACGAGCAGTACTTC. Its translation is CASSPQGRNYEQYF.

The chain uses TRBV10-2 and TRBJ2-7; D gene uncertain. The V end lost 6 bases, the J end lost 0 bases, and 9 bases lay between the germline ends. CDR1 is WSHSY and CDR2 is SAAADI in the germline V gene. The CDR3 length is 13 residues. CDR3 coding DNA: TGCGCCAGCAGGCCGGCGAGCTCCTACGAGCAGTACTTC. Translating it yields CASRPASSYEQYF.

This chain links TRBV4-3 with TRBJ2-7, with D perhaps assigned TRBD1 or TRBD2 (6 bases each). This CDR3 has 15 amino acids. The V gene's germline CDR1 is LGHNA and CDR2 YSLEER. Trimming shortened V by 1 base and J by 2 bases, and 12 bases separated the two germline ends. The CDR3 reads CASSQGRDTAYEQYF. CDR3 bases: TGCGCCAGCAGCCAAGGGCGGGACACCGCCTACGAGCAGTACTTC.

The gene calls are TRBV7-3 and TRBJ2-5, with D unclear. Germline-derived CDR1 and CDR2 are SGHTA and FQGTGA. The V end lost 1 base, the J end lost 1 base, and 13 bases lay between the germline ends. This CDR3 comprises 16 residues. For the CDR3, the DNA is TGTGCCAGCAGCTTAAGCTGGGGTTCCGGCCAAGAGACCCAGTACTTC. Protein sequence: CASSLSWGSGQETQYF.

This chain joins TRBV5-1 and TRBJ2-1, with TRBD2 matching 16 bases. CDR1 is SGHRS, CDR2 YFSETQ, per germline. The CDR3 runs 15 residues. The junction had 4 bases not matched to a gene; V was cut back by 4 bases and J by 9 bases. CDR3 coding DNA: TGCGCCAGCAGCCAGGGACTAGCGGGAGGGGTTGAGCAGTTCTTC. It translates to CASSQGLAGGVEQFF.

The gene calls are TRBV29-1 and TRBJ2-5; TRBD2 agrees at 8 bases. The CDR3 sequence is 14 residues long. Trimming cost V 7 bases and J 4 bases; bases outside gene matches: 11. CDR1 is SQVTM and CDR2 is ANQGSEA in the germline V gene. CDR3 in DNA: TGCAGCGCCGTAGGGGGACGGGAGGGAGAGACCCAGTACTTC. It encodes CSAVGGREGETQYF.

The chain has TRBV5-8 and TRBJ1-3; a possible D gene is TRBD1 (6 bases). The CDR3 spans 15 residues. CDR1 is SGHTS and CDR2 is YDEGEE in the germline V gene. V lost 4 bases and J lost 2, with 13 bases in between. The CDR3 is CASSLNRVAGNTIYF. In nucleotides, the CDR3 is TGTGCCAGCAGCCTTAACAGGGTGGCTGGAAACACCATATATTTT.